This T cell receptor beta chain was sequenced for a study of blood T cell repertoires in COVID-19. Study at large: Sample material is recorded as cDNA or gDNA derived from T cells, B-cell-depleted T cells, or PBMCs.

With 1 base removed from V and 5 bases from J, the gap between germline ends came to 9 bases. Germline CDR1 and CDR2: WSHSY and SAAADI. The CDR3 is 14 residues long. TCRdb's table, derived via immunoSEQ multiplex PCR, lists solely in-frame clones and lacks some. The data contain 100,000 or so clones, roughly 89% of them seen just once; the ten biggest clones take up around 5.7%. This clonotype was sampled from a man aged 65 to 79 with acute or convalescent COVID-19. Sequencing was performed on peripheral blood. This chain connects TRBV10-2 to TRBJ1-5; D remains unclear. CDR3 protein: CASSEWASDQPQHF. In DNA, the CDR3 is TGCGCCAGCAGTGAGTGGGCATCTGATCAGCCCCAGCATTTT.